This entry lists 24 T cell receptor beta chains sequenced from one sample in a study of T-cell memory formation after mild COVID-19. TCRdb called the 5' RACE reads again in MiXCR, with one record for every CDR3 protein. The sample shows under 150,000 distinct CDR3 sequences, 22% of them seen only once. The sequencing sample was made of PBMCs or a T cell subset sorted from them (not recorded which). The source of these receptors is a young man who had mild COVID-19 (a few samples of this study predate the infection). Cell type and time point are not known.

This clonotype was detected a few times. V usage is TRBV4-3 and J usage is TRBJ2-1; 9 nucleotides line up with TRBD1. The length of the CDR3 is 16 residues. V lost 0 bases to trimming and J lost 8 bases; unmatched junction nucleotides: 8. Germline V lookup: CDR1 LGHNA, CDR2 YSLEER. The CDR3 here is CASSQDGTGSSDEQFF. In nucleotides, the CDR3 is TGCGCCAGCAGCCAAGATGGGACAGGGAGTTCGGATGAGCAGTTCTTC.

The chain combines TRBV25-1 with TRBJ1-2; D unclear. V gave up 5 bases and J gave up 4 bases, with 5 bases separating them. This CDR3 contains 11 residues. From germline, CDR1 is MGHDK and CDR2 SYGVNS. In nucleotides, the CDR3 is TGTGCCAGCAGTCGTTCCTATGGCTACACCTTC. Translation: CASSRSYGYTF.

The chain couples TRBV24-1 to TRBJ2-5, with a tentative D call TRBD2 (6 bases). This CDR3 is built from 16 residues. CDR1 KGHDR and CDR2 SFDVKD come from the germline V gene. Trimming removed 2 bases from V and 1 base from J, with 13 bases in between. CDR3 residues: CATSDSVGRSQETQYF. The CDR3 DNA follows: TGTGCCACCAGTGATTCGGTGGGGAGGAGCCAAGAGACCCAGTACTTC.

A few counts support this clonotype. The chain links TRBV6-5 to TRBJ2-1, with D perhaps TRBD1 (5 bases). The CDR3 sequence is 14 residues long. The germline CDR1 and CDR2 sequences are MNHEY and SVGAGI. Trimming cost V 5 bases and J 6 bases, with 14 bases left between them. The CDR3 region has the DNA TGTGCCAGCAGTCTATGGGGTCAGGGCAATGAGCAGTTCTTC. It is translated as CASSLWGQGNEQFF.

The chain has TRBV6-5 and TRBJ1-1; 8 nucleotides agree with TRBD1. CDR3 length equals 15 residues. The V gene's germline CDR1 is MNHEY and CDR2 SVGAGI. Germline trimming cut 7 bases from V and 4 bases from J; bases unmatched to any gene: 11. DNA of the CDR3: TGTGCCAGCACACCGGGACAGGCCGCTATCACTGAAGCTTTCTTT. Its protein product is CASTPGQAAITEAFF.

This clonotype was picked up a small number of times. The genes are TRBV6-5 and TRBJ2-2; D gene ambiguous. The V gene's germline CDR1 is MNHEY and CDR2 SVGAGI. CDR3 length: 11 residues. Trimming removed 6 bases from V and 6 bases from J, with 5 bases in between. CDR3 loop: CASRSSGELFF. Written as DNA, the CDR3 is TGTGCCAGCAGGTCCTCCGGGGAGCTGTTTTTT.

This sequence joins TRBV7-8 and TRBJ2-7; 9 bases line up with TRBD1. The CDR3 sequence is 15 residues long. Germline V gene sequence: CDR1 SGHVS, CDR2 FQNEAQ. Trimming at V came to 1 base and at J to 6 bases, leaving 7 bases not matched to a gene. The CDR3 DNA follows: TGTGCCAGCAGCTTAGGAACCGGGACAGGGACCGAGCAGTACGTC. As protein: CASSLGTGTGTEQYV.

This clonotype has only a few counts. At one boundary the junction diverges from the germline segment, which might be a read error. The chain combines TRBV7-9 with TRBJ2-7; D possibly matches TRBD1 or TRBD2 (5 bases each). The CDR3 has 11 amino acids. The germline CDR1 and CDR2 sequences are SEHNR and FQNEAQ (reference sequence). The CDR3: CASSLGDGYSF. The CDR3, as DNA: TGTGCCAGCAGCTTAGGGGACGGCTATTCTTTC.

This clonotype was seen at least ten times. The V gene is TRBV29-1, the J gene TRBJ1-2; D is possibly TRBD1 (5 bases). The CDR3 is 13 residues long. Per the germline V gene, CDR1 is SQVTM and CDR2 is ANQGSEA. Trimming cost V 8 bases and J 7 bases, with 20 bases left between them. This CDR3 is CSSWNPGLSGYTF. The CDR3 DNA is TGCAGCTCATGGAATCCGGGACTCTCTGGCTACACCTTC.

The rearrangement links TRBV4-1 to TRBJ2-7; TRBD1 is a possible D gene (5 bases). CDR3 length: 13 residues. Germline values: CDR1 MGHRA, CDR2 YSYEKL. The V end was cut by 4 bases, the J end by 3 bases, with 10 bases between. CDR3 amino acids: CASSPRVDYEQYV. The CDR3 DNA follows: TGCGCCAGCAGCCCCAGGGTCGACTACGAGCAGTACGTC.

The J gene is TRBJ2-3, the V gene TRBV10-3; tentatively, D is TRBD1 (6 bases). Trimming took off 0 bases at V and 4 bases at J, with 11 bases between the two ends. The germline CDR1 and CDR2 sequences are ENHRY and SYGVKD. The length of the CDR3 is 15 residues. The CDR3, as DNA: TGTGCCATCAGTGAGTCGGCCAGGGGTGCAGATACGCAGTATTTT. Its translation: CAISESARGADTQYF.

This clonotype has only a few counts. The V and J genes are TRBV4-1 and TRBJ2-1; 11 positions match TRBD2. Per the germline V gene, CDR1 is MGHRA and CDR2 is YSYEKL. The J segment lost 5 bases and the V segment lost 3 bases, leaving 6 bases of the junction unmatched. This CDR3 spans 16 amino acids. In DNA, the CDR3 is TGCGCCAGCAGCCATTTACTAGCGGGGGCCCACAATGAGCAGTTCTTC. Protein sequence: CASSHLLAGAHNEQFF.

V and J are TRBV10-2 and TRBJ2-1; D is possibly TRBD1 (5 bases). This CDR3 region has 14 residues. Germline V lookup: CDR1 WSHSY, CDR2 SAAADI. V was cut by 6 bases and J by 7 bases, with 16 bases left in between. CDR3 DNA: TGCGCCAGCAGAGCCAGGGAAATAGTGAATGAGCAGTTCTTC. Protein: CASRAREIVNEQFF.

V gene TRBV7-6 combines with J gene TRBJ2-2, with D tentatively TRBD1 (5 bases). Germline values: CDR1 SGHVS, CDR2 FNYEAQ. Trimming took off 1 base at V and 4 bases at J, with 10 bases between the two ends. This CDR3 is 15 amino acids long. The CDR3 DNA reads TGTGCCAGCAGCTTAGGGGGCAGGGCCACCGGGGAGCTGTTTTTT. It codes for CASSLGGRATGELFF.

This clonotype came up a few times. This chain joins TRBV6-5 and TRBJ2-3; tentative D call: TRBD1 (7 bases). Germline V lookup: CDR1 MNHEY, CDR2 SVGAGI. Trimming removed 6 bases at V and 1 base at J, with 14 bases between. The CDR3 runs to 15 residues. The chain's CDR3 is CASSPQGGRTDTQYF. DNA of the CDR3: TGTGCCAGCAGCCCGCAGGGGGGTCGCACAGATACGCAGTATTTT.

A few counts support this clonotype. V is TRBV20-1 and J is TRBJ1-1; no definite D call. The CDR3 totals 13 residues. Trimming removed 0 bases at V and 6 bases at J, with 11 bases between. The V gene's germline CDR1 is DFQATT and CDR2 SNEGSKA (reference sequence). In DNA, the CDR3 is TGCAGTGCTAGAGATTCAGGCCTCCCTGAAGCTTTCTTT. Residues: CSARDSGLPEAFF.

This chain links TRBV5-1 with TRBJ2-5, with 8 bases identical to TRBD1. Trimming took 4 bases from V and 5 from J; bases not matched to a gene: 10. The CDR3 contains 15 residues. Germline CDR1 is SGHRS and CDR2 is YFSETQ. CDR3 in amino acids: CASSTSPGGRETQYF. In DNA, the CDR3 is TGCGCCAGCAGCACCTCACCAGGGGGCCGGGAGACCCAGTACTTC.

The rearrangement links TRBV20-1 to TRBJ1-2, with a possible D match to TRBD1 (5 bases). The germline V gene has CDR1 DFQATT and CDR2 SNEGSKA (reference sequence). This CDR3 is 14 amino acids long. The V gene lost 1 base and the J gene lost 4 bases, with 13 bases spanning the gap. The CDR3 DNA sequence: TGCAGTGCTAGAGGATCGACAGAGCCCTATGGCTACACCTTC. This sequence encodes CSARGSTEPYGYTF.

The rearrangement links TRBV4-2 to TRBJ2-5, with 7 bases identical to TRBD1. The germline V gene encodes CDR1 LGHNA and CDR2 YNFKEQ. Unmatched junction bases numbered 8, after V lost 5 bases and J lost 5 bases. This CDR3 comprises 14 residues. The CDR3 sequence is CASSGTGARETQYF. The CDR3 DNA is TGTGCCAGCAGCGGTACAGGGGCCCGGGAGACCCAGTACTTC.

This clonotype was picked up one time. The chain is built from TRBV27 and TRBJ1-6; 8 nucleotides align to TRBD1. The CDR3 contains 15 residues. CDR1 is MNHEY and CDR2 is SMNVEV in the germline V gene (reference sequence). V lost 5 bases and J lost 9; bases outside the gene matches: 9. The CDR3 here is CASSEQGGVRSPLHF. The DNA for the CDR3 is TGTGCCAGCAGTGAACAGGGGGGGGTCCGTTCACCCCTCCACTTT.

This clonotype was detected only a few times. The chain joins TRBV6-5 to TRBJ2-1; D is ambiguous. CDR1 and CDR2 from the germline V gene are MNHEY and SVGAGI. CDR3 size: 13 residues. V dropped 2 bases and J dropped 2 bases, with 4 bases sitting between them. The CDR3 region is CASSYGAYNEQFF. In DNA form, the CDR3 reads TGTGCCAGCAGTTACGGGGCCTACAATGAGCAGTTCTTC.

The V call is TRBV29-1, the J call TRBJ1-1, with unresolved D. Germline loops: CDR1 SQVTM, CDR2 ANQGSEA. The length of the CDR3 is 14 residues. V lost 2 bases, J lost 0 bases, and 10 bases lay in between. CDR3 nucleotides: TGCAGCGTTGAATTGGCGGAGATGAACACTGAAGCTTTCTTT. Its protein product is CSVELAEMNTEAFF.

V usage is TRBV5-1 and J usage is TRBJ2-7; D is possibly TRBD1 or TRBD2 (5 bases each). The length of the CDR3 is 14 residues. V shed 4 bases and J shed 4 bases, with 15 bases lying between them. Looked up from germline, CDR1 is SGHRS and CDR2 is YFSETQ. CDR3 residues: CASSVRAGNYEQYF. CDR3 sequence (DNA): TGCGCCAGCAGCGTGAGGGCAGGGAATTACGAGCAGTACTTC.

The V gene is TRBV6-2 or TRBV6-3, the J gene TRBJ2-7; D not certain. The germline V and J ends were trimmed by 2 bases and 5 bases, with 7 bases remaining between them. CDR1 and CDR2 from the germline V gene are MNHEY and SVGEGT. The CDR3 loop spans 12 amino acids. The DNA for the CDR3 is TGTGCCAGCAGTTACATAGCCAACGAGCAGTACTTC. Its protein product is CASSYIANEQYF.